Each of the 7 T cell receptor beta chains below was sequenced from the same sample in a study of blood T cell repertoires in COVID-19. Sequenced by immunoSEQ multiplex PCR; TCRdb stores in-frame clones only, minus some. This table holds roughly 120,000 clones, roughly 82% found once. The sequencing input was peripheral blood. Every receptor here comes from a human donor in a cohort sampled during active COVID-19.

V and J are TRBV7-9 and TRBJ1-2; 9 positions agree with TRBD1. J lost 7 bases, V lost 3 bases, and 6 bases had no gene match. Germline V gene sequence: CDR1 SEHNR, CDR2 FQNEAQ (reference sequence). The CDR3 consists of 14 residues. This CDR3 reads CASSFTGGAGGYTF. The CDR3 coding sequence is TGTGCCAGCAGCTTTACAGGGGGCGCCGGTGGCTACACCTTC. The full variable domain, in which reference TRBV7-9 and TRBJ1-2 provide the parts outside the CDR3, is DTGVSQNPRHKITKRGQNVTFRCDPISEHNRLYWYRQTLGQGPEFLTYFQNEAQLEKSRLLSDRFSAERPKGSFSTLEIQRTEQGDSAMYLCASSFTGGAGGYTFGSGTRLTVV.

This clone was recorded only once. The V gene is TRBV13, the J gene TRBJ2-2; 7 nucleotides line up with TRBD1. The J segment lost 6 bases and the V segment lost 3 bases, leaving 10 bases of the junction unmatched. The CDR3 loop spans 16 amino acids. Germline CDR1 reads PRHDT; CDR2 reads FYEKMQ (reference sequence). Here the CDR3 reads CASSFGRGNRAGELFF. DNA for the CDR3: TGTGCCAGCAGCTTCGGCAGGGGGAACCGAGCCGGGGAGCTGTTTTTT.

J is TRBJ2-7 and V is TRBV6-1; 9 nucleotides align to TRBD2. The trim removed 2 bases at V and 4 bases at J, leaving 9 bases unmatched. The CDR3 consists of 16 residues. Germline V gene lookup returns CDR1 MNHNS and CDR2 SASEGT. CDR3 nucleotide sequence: TGTGCCAGCAGTGAAATGAGACTAGCGGACCGTTACGAGCAGTACTTC. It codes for CASSEMRLADRYEQYF.

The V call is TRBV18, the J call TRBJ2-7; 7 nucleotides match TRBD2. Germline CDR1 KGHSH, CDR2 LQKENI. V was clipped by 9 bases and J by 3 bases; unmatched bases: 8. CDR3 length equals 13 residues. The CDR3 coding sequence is TGTGCCAGTCAGCGGGATTCCCACTACGAGCAGTACTTC. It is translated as CASQRDSHYEQYF.

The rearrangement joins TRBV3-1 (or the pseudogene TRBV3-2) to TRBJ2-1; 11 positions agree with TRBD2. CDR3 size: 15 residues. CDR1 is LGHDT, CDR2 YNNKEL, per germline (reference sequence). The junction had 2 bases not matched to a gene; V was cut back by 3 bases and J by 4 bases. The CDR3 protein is CASSHGTSGYNEQFF. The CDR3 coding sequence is TGTGCCAGCAGCCACGGGACTAGCGGATACAATGAGCAGTTCTTC.

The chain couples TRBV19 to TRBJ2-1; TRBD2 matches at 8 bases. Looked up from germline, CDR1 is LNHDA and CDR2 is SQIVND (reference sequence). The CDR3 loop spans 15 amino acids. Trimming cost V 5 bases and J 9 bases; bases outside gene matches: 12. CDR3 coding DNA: TGTGCCAGTAGTGTAGGACTAGCTGTGATGGGTGAGCAGTTCTTC. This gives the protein CASSVGLAVMGEQFF.

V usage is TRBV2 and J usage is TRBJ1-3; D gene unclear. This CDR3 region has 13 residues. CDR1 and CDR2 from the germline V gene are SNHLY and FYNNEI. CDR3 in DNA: TGTGCAGCGGAACTAGATACGGGGAACACCATATATTTT. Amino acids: CAAELDTGNTIYF.